These 20 T cell receptor beta chains originate from one sample sequenced in a study of CD8+ T cells in alopecia areata. Treatment denoted: oral pan-JAK inhibitor, 5-10 mg twice daily. RNA, once extracted, was reverse transcribed into cDNA for use as the sequencing template. Measured with immunoSEQ multiplex PCR; TCRdb has only the in-frame clones, and not every one. This sample has 200,000 or so clones, with roughly 64% found just once. Sequences were derived from CD4+ T cells sorted from blood, sampled at week 24, from a patient treated with tofacitinib. These receptors were collected from a human donor with alopecia areata.

The gene calls are TRBV20-1 and TRBJ2-4; unclear D gene. CDR3 length equals 10 residues. V was shortened by 6 bases and J by 5 bases, with 5 bases between the two germline ends. The germline CDR1 and CDR2 sequences are DFQATT and SNEGSKA (reference sequence). Here the CDR3 reads CSATQNIQYF. DNA for the CDR3: TGCAGTGCGACCCAAAACATTCAGTACTTC.

The rearrangement uses TRBV4-2 and TRBJ2-1; a weak D match, TRBD2 (6 bases). Germline lookup yields CDR1 LGHNA and CDR2 YNFKEQ. The CDR3 runs 15 residues. V dropped 1 base and J dropped 5 bases, with 12 bases sitting between them. CDR3 sequence: CASSQAGLSDNEQFF. In DNA, the CDR3 is TGTGCCAGCAGCCAAGCTGGACTATCTGACAATGAGCAGTTCTTC.

This chain uses TRBV19 with TRBJ1-5; D unresolved. Deletions cut 6 bases from V and 5 bases from J, with 14 bases between. The CDR3 runs to 14 residues. Germline lookup yields CDR1 LNHDA and CDR2 SQIVND (reference sequence). CDR3 loop: CASSPDGWDQPQHF. The CDR3 nucleotides are TGTGCCAGTAGCCCAGACGGTTGGGATCAGCCCCAGCATTTT.

The V call is TRBV6-5, the J call TRBJ2-3, with D tentatively TRBD2 (5 bases). The CDR3 runs to 12 residues. Trimming left V 6 bases short and J 11 bases short, with 15 bases between. Germline V gives CDR1 MNHEY, CDR2 SVGAGI. In DNA, the CDR3 is TGTGCCAGCAGCCCGGGCCCCCGGGGGCAGTATTTT. This sequence encodes CASSPGPRGQYF.

The chain employs TRBV5-1 and TRBJ1-3; the D is unclear. The CDR3 length is 14 residues. Trimming cost V 1 base and J 3 bases, with 8 bases left between them. Germline V gene data show CDR1 as SGHRS and CDR2 as YFSETQ. The chain's CDR3 is CASSLFGDGNTIYF. The CDR3 bases are TGCGCCAGCAGCTTGTTTGGAGATGGAAACACCATATATTTT.

This clone was detected a few times. The rearrangement links TRBV2 to TRBJ1-2; TRBD1 matches at 7 bases. The germline gives CDR1 SNHLY, CDR2 FYNNEI. The trim removed 7 bases at V and 0 bases at J, leaving 2 bases unmatched. The length of the CDR3 is 13 residues. The CDR3 reads CASNGQANYGYTF. CDR3 in DNA: TGTGCCAGCAACGGACAGGCTAACTATGGCTACACCTTC.

The V call is TRBV30, the J call TRBJ1-1, with a weak D call TRBD1 (6 bases). This CDR3 has 12 residues. V was cut by 3 bases and J by 6 bases, with 11 bases left in between. In germline, CDR1 is GTSNPN, CDR2 SVGIG (reference sequence). CDR3 DNA: TGTGCCTGGAGCCCAGGGGACGCTGAAGCTTTCTTT. It encodes CAWSPGDAEAFF. The full variable domain, completed using reference TRBV30 and TRBJ1-1, is SQTIHQWPATLVQPVGSPLSLECTVEGTSNPNLYWYRQAAGRGLQLLFYSVGIGQISSEVPQNLSASRPQDRQFILSSKKLLLSDSGFYLCAWSPGDAEAFFGQGTRLTVV.

The chain joins TRBV29-1 to TRBJ2-5; the match to TRBD2 covers 11 bases. In germline, CDR1 is SQVTM, CDR2 ANQGSEA. The CDR3 sequence is 13 residues long. V gave up 4 bases and J gave up 3 bases; unmatched junction bases: 1. CDR3 residues: CSVVTSGKETQYF. The CDR3 region has the DNA TGCAGCGTTGTGACTAGCGGGAAAGAGACCCAGTACTTC.

The chain combines TRBV5-8 with TRBJ1-5, with D perhaps TRBD1 (5 bases). Trimming removed 0 bases at V and 6 bases at J, with 13 bases between. The CDR3 is 15 amino acids. CDR1 SGHTS and CDR2 YDEGEE come from the germline V gene. The CDR3 protein is CASSLVGALSQPQHF. In DNA, the CDR3 is TGTGCCAGCAGCTTGGTAGGGGCTTTGAGTCAGCCCCAGCATTTT. The whole variable domain, filled in from reference TRBV5-8 and TRBJ1-5, reads EAGVTQSPTHLIKTRGQQATLRCSPISGHTSVYWYQQALGLGLQFLLWYDEGEERNRGNFPPRFSGRQFPNYSSELNVNALELEDSALYLCASSLVGALSQPQHFGDGTRLSIL.

The chain links TRBV18 to TRBJ1-2, with a tentative D call TRBD1 (5 bases). Germline V gene sequence: CDR1 KGHSH, CDR2 LQKENI. The CDR3 sequence is 13 residues long. V was pared by 0 bases and J by 6 bases, with 8 bases between. In DNA, the CDR3 is TGTGCCAGCTCACCACCGGGCAGGGATGGCTACACCTTC. As protein: CASSPPGRDGYTF.

This clone was seen a few times. The chain recombines TRBV19 with TRBJ1-5; 7 bases agree with TRBD1. V lost 4 bases to trimming and J lost 3 bases; unmatched junction nucleotides: 6. The CDR3 has 15 residues. The germline CDR1 and CDR2 sequences are LNHDA and SQIVND (reference sequence). DNA for the CDR3: TGTGCCAGTAGTACCAGACAGGGCTACAATCAGCCCCAGCATTTT. Its translation is CASSTRQGYNQPQHF.

In its sample, this clone was seen a few times. This chain links TRBV5-1 with TRBJ1-1; no clear D gene. Germline V lookup: CDR1 SGHRS, CDR2 YFSETQ. Trimming left V 2 bases short and J 3 bases short, with 17 bases between. This CDR3 has 16 residues. The CDR3 reads CASSLESVSMYTEAFF. CDR3 nucleotides: TGCGCCAGCAGCTTAGAATCCGTGTCCATGTACACTGAAGCTTTCTTT.

V and J are TRBV11-2 and TRBJ2-3, with D maybe TRBD1 (5 bases). This CDR3 spans 15 amino acids. Between the trimmed V and J ends, which lost 1 base and 4 bases, there was a span of 12 bases. Germline CDR1 reads SGHAT; CDR2 reads FQNNGV. For the CDR3, the DNA is TGTGCCAGCAGCTTAGTAGGGGCTCGGGCAGATACGCAGTATTTT. This encodes CASSLVGARADTQYF.

This clone was picked up a small number of times. The V call is TRBV4-3, the J call TRBJ1-3; 8 bases are shared with TRBD1. This CDR3 spans 15 amino acids. Germline trimming cut 0 bases from V and 8 bases from J; bases unmatched to any gene: 6. The germline CDR1 and CDR2 sequences are LGHNA and YSLEER. The DNA of the CDR3 is TGCGCCAGCAGCCAAGACCACGGACAGGGTGACACCATATATTTT. Its protein product is CASSQDHGQGDTIYF.

Regarding this clone: At the DNA level, this CDR3 is encoded by other sequences in the same sample as well. The V call is TRBV5-1, the J call TRBJ2-5, with D possibly being TRBD1 or TRBD2 (5 bases each). Germline CDR1 and CDR2: SGHRS and YFSETQ. CDR3 length: 13 residues. The ends were cut back, 4 bases at V and 3 bases at J, with 10 bases in the middle. The CDR3 loop reads CASSLGTEETQYF. The CDR3 region has the DNA TGCGCCAGCAGCCTCGGGACGGAAGAGACCCAGTACTTC.

V gene TRBV27 combines with J gene TRBJ1-2; D possibly corresponds to TRBD1 (5 bases). This CDR3 has 13 residues. The germline V gene encodes CDR1 MNHEY and CDR2 SMNVEV (reference sequence). Trimming removed 6 bases at V and 8 bases at J, with 16 bases between. CDR3 nucleotides: TGTGCCAGCAGATCCGGGACCGAAGGGGGCTACACCTTC. As protein: CASRSGTEGGYTF.

V and J are TRBV29-1 and TRBJ2-1; 13 nucleotides agree with TRBD2. The CDR3 spans 14 residues. Germline V gene lookup returns CDR1 SQVTM and CDR2 ANQGSEA. With V trimmed by 6 bases and J by 6 bases, 5 bases remained unmatched. CDR3 DNA sequence: TGCAGCGTAGAAAGGACTAGCGGGGGCAATGAGCAGTTCTTC. Translated, it gives CSVERTSGGNEQFF.

The chain recombines TRBV7-2 with TRBJ1-2; a possible D gene is TRBD1 (5 bases). The CDR3 spans 13 residues. V shed 5 bases and J shed 7 bases, with 14 bases lying between them. Germline CDR1 reads SGHTA; CDR2 reads FQGNSA. The CDR3 reads CASSPTRGIGYTF. The CDR3, as DNA: TGTGCCAGCAGCCCCACTAGGGGTATTGGCTACACCTTC.

CDR3 sequence (DNA): TGTGCCAGCAGCTGGGGACATAACACTGAAGCTTTCTTT. Its translation: CASSWGHNTEAFF. The chain combines TRBV5-6 with TRBJ1-1, with a possible D match to TRBD1 (6 bases). V lost 3 bases and J lost 2, with 8 bases in between. Germline lookup yields CDR1 SGHDT and CDR2 YYEEEE. This CDR3 is 13 amino acids long. The full variable domain, in which reference TRBV5-6 and TRBJ1-1 provide the parts outside the CDR3, is DAGVTQSPTHLIKTRGQQVTLRCSPKSGHDTVSWYQQALGQGPQFIFQYYEEEERQRGNFPDRFSGHQFPNYSSELNVNALLLGDSALYLCASSWGHNTEAFFGQGTRLTVV.

This clone was seen a few times. The chain employs TRBV10-3 and TRBJ2-7, with 10 bases that match TRBD2. Unmatched junction bases numbered 13, after V lost 10 bases and J lost 7 bases. The CDR3 spans 14 residues. Germline loops: CDR1 ENHRY, CDR2 SYGVKD. The CDR3 DNA reads as TGTGCCAGTGCTTTAGCGGGAGGCCAGGGAGAGCAGTACTTC. Translated, it gives CASALAGGQGEQYF.